Listed here is a single T cell receptor beta chain. The data belong to a study of blood T cell repertoires in COVID-19. Study information: Spain, Italy and the United States supplied samples that represented acute and convalescent COVID-19. From T cells, B-cell-depleted T cells, or PBMCs came the material, which was cDNA or gDNA.

V lost 4 bases and J 1 base, leaving 10 bases between the germline ends. The CDR3 is 14 residues long. Germline loops: CDR1 PRHDT, CDR2 FYEKMQ (reference sequence). In the original workflow: Amplification from reference gene primers served as the basis for estimated nucleated cell counts. The data were produced by immunoSEQ multiplex PCR, yet TCRdb's version contains in-frame clones alone and is incomplete. V and J calls plus clone size are reproduced from that table; the DNA served to infer D and trimming. The sample gives about 120,000 clones, around 88% of which show up once; around a tenth is in the top ten.

The source of this sequence is a man over 45 with acute or convalescent COVID-19. Sequenced material: peripheral blood. This chain uses TRBV13 with TRBJ1-1; tentatively, D is TRBD1 (5 bases). In nucleotides, the CDR3 is TGTGCCAGCAGCTACCGGACACCGAACACTGAAGCTTTCTTT. It translates to CASSYRTPNTEAFF.